This note documents a single T cell receptor (beta chain) sequence. The data originate from a study of blood T cell repertoires in COVID-19. About the study: Specimens from acute and convalescent COVID-19 originated in the United States, Italy and Spain. T cells, B-cell-depleted T cells, or PBMCs provided the cDNA or gDNA that served as material.

Germline CDR1 reads SQVTM; CDR2 reads ANQGSEA. J gave up 0 bases and V 7 bases, and 8 bases lay outside the gene matches. The CDR3 has 14 amino acids. Original methodology: Amplification of reference gene primers provided the estimated nucleated cell counts. Assay used: immunoSEQ multiplex PCR; TCRdb lists only in-frame clones, some missing. The V and J calls and the clone size are those of that table, but D and trimming were determined from the DNA. This sample has some 180,000 clones, with more than 75% found just once. Sample: peripheral blood. The chain links TRBV29-1 to TRBJ2-7, with 8 bases identical to TRBD1. This receptor was taken from a man aged 50-59 years who had recovered from COVID-19. This chain's CDR3 is CSARQGSGSYEQYF. CDR3 sequence (DNA): TGCAGCGCCAGACAGGGGTCGGGCTCCTACGAGCAGTACTTC.